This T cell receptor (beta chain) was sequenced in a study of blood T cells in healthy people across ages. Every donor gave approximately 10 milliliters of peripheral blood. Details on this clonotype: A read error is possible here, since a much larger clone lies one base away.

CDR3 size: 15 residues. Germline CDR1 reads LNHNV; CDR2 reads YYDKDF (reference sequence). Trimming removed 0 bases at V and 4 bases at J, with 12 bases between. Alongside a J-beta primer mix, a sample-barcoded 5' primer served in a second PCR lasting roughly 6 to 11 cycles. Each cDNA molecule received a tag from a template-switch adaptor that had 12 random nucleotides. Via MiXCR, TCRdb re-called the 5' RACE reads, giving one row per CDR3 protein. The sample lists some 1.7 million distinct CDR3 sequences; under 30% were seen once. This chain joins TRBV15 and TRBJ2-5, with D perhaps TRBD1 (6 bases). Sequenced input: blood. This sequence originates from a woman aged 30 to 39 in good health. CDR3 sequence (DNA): TGTGCCACCAGCAGAGATCAGGGGAGAGGAGAGACCCAGTACTTC. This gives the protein CATSRDQGRGETQYF.